The T cell receptor beta chain under discussion was sequenced for a study of T cell responses to AZD1222 COVID-19 vaccine. Study results and limitations: Distributed over spike, vaccine-associated CD4 TCRs predominated at 160-218 and 743-854. Only after the peak T cell response were repertoires sampled. Donor demographics were predominantly white British with a female majority; clonal diversity may be underestimated.

The protocol was immunoSEQ multiplex PCR, while the TCRdb copy is restricted to in-frame clones and leaves out a portion. The sample carries 130,000 to 150,000 clones, roughly 90% recorded once. For this clone: Its antigen is currently unknown.

V lost 0 bases and J lost 7; bases outside the gene matches: 8. The CDR3 has 16 residues. Germline values: CDR1 LGHNA, CDR2 YSLEER. The TCR originated in an adult who received the MenACWY meningococcal vaccine as a control. Sequences were derived from peripheral blood, sampled 28 days after the second dose of the MenACWY control vaccine. This chain uses TRBV4-3 with TRBJ1-5, with TRBD1 identical over 8 bases. The CDR3 loop reads CASSQDGTGIGQPQHF. For the CDR3, the DNA is TGCGCCAGCAGCCAAGATGGGACAGGAATCGGGCAGCCCCAGCATTTT.